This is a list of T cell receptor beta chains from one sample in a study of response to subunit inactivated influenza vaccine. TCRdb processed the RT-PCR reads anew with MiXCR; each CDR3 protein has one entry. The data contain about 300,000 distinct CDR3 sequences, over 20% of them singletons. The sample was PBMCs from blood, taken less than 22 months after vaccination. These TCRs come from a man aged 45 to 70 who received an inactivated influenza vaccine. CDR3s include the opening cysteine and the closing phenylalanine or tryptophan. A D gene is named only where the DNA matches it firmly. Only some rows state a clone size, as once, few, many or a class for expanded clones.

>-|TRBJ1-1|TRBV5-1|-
CASSLYSTTEAFF
TGCGCCAGCAGCTTGTACAGTACCACTGAAGCTTTCTTT
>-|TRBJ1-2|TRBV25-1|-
CASDMGGNYGYTF
TGTGCCAGTGACATGGGAGGGAACTATGGCTACACCTTC
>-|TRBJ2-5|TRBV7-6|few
CASSSRQIQETQYF
TGTGCCAGCAGCTCGCGACAGATACAAGAGACCCAGTACTTC
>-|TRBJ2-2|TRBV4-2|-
CASTPFAGPNTGELFF
TGTGCCAGCACCCCGTTCGCAGGACCGAACACCGGGGAGCTGTTTTTT
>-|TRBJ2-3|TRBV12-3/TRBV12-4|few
CASSFVAVGTDTQYF
TGTGCCAGCAGTTTTGTAGCGGTAGGGACAGATACGCAGTATTTT
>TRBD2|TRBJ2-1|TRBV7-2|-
CASSLGLAGDLFF
TGTGCCAGCAGCTTAGGACTAGCGGGAGATTTGTTCTTC
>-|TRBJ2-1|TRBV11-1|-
CASRGGEGTYNEQFF
TGTGCCAGCAGGGGCGGGGAAGGGACCTACAATGAGCAGTTCTTC
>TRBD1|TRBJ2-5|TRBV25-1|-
CASSARDRGWSETQYF
TGTGCCAGCAGTGCCCGGGACAGGGGTTGGTCAGAGACCCAGTACTTC
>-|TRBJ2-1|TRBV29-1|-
CSVVRGNEQFF
TGCAGCGTTGTCAGAGGCAATGAGCAGTTCTTC
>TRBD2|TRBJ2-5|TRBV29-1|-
CSVAPGGIQETQYF
TGCAGCGTGGCCCCGGGAGGGATCCAAGAGACCCAGTACTTC
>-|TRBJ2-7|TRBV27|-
CASRLRATVDYEQYF
TGTGCCAGCAGGTTGAGAGCGACAGTAGACTACGAGCAGTACTTC
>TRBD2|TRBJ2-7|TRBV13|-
CASSLRPPGLAPIIWEQYF
TGTGCCAGCAGCCTCCGCCCGCCGGGACTAGCGCCTATTATTTGGGAGCAGTACTTC
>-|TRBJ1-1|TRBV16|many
CASSQFSGARGNTEAFF
TGTGCCAGCAGCCAATTTTCGGGGGCGCGGGGGAACACTGAAGCTTTCTTT
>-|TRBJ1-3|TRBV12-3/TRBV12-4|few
CASSTDWMGNTIYF
TGTGCCAGCAGTACGGACTGGATGGGAAACACCATATATTTT
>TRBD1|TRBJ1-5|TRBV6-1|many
CASSDRTGDNQPQHF
TGTGCCAGCAGTGATCGGACAGGGGACAATCAGCCCCAGCATTTT
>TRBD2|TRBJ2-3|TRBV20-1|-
CSARDLPSGLDTQYF
TGCAGTGCTAGAGATCTGCCTAGCGGATTAGATACGCAGTATTTT
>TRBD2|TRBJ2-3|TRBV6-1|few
CASSKLLAGASDTQYF
TGTGCCAGCAGTAAACTACTAGCGGGAGCATCAGATACGCAGTATTTT
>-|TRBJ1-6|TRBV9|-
CASSALGTINSPLHF
TGTGCCAGCAGCGCCCTTGGGACAATTAATTCACCCCTCCACTTT
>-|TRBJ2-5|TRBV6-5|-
CASSWGGEETQYF
TGTGCCAGCAGTTGGGGCGGAGAAGAGACCCAGTACTTC
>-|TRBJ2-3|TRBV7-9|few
CASSLSTTRDTQYF
TGTGCCAGCAGCTTAAGCACCACCAGGGATACGCAGTATTTT
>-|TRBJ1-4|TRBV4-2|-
CASSQEAPVTEKLFF
TGTGCCAGCAGCCAAGAGGCACCAGTAACTGAAAAACTGTTTTTT
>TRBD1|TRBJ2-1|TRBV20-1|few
CSARDPWDSRSEQFF
TGCAGTGCTAGAGATCCATGGGACAGCCGATCTGAGCAGTTCTTC
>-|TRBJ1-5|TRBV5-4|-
CASHTPEGPQHF
TGTGCCAGCCACACGCCCGAGGGGCCCCAGCATTTT
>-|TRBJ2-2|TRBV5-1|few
CASSPATLAGELFF
TGCGCCAGCAGCCCCGCAACCTTGGCTGGGGAGCTGTTTTTT
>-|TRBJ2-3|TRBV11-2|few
CASSLDPRTDTQYF
TGTGCCAGCAGCTTAGATCCCCGGACAGATACGCAGTATTTT
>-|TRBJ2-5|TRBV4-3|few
CASSQESSLALQETQYF
TGCGCCAGCAGCCAAGAGTCCAGTTTAGCGCTCCAAGAGACCCAGTACTTC
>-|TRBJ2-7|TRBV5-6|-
CASSLETAPTSHEQYF
TGTGCCAGCAGCTTGGAAACCGCTCCTACGAGCCACGAGCAGTACTTC
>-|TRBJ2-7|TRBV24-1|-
CATSGTGSYEQYF
TGTGCCACCAGTGGCACAGGGTCCTACGAGCAGTACTTC
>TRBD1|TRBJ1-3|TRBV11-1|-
CASSLPGTGDIGSGNTIYF
TGTGCCAGCAGCTTGCCCGGGACAGGGGATATTGGCTCTGGAAACACCATATATTTT
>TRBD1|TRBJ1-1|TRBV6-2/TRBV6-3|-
CASTKAAGGFAEAFF
TGTGCCAGCACCAAAGCGGCAGGGGGCTTTGCTGAAGCTTTCTTT
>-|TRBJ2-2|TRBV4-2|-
CASSQDHPTGELFF
TGTGCCAGCAGCCAAGACCACCCCACCGGGGAGCTGTTTTTT
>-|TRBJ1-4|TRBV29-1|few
CSVEDPRASGEKLFF
TGCAGCGTTGAAGACCCCAGGGCGTCGGGTGAAAAACTGTTTTTT
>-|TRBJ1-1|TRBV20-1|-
CSATPEGRDTEAFF
TGCAGTGCGACCCCCGAAGGGAGGGACACTGAAGCTTTCTTT
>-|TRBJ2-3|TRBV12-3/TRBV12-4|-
CASSPVGFSTDTQYF
TGTGCCAGCAGTCCTGTGGGTTTTAGCACAGATACGCAGTATTTT
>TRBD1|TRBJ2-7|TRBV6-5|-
CASSWDRSSYEQYF
TGTGCCAGCAGTTGGGACAGAAGCTCCTACGAGCAGTACTTC
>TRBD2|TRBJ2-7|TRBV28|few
CASRPGTSGPGEQYF
TGTGCCAGCAGGCCCGGGACTAGCGGCCCAGGGGAGCAGTACTTC
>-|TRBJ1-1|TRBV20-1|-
CSAPSRGTEAFF
TGCAGTGCGCCGAGTAGGGGGACTGAAGCTTTCTTT
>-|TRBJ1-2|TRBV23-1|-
CASSQSKGGRSNYGYTF
TGCGCCAGCAGTCAATCGAAGGGCGGACGATCTAACTATGGCTACACCTTC
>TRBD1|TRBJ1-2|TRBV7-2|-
CASSPRDSASGYTF
TGTGCCAGCAGCCCACGGGACAGTGCTTCTGGCTACACCTTC
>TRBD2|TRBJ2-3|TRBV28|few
CASTEASGNTDTQYF
TGTGCCAGCACGGAGGCTAGCGGGAACACAGATACGCAGTATTTT
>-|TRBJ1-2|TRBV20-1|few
CSASRGGRVYGYTF
TGCAGTGCCTCGCGTGGGGGGCGGGTCTATGGCTACACCTTC
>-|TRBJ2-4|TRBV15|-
CATSSDRKGLGIQYF
TGTGCCACCAGCAGCGACAGGAAGGGACTGGGCATTCAGTACTTC
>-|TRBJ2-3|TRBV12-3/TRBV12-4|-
CASSSPGGTVLSDTQYF
TGTGCCAGCAGTTCCCCTGGGGGGACCGTCCTTTCAGATACGCAGTATTTT
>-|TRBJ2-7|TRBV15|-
CATSRGRSYEQYF
TGTGCCACCAGCAGAGGCAGGAGCTACGAGCAGTACTTC
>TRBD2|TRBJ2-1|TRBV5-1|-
CASRITGTRANEQFF
TGCGCCAGCAGGATTACCGGGACTAGAGCCAATGAGCAGTTCTTC
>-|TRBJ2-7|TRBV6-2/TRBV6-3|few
CASSYNGIGTTFLQYF
TGTGCCAGCAGTTACAACGGAATTGGGACCACCTTCTTGCAGTACTTC
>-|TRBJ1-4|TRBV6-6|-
CASSYLDHEKLFF
TGTGCCAGCAGTTACTTGGATCACGAAAAACTGTTTTTT
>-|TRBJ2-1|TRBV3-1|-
CASSQDSEQFF
TGTGCCAGCAGCCAAGACTCTGAGCAGTTCTTC
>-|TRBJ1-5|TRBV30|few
CAWSVLSSNQPQHF
TGTGCCTGGAGTGTACTTAGCAGCAATCAGCCCCAGCATTTT
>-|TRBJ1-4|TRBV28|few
CASVGGASNEKLFF
TGTGCCAGCGTCGGGGGGGCGTCAAATGAAAAACTGTTTTTT
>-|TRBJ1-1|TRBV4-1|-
CASSPATGNTEAFF
TGCGCCAGCAGCCCTGCGACGGGTAACACTGAAGCTTTCTTT
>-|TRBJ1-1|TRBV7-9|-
CASSQQEEAFF
TGTGCCAGCAGCCAACAAGAGGAAGCTTTCTTT
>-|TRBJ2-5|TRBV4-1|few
CASSQDYGQETQYF
TGCGCCAGCAGCCAAGATTACGGGCAAGAGACCCAGTACTTC
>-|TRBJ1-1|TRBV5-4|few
CATSEGLTEAFF
TGTGCCACCTCGGAAGGCCTGACTGAAGCTTTCTTT
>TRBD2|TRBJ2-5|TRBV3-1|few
CASRPQRLAAGTQYF
TGTGCCAGCAGACCCCAACGACTAGCCGCAGGGACCCAGTACTTC
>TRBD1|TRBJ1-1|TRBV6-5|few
CASSSPLGQGRPEAFF
TGTGCCAGCAGTTCCCCGTTAGGACAGGGACGGCCTGAAGCTTTCTTT
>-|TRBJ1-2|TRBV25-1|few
CASSAPAAGYTF
TGTGCCAGCAGTGCCCCTGCAGCCGGCTACACCTTC
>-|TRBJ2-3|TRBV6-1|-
CASLPGGVRRTDTQYF
TGTGCCAGCCTCCCAGGGGGGGTTCGCCGCACAGATACGCAGTATTTT
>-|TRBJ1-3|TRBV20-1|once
CSAPRGSGGTTIYF
TGCAGTGCCCCTAGGGGTTCGGGTGGAACCACCATATATTTT
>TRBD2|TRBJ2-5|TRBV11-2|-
CASSLSRLGSGGVQETQYF
TGTGCCAGCAGCTTATCTCGCTTGGGTAGCGGGGGAGTCCAAGAGACCCAGTACTTC